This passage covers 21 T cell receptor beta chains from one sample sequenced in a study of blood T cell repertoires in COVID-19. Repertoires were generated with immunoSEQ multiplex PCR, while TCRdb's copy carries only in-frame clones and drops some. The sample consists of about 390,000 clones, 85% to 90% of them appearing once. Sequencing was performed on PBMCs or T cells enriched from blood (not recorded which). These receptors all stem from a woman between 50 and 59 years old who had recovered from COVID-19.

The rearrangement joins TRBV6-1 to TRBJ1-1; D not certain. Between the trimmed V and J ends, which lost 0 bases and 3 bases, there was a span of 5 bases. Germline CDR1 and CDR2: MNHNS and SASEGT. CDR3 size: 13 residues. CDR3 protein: CASSEARDTEAFF. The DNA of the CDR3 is TGTGCCAGCAGTGAAGCGCGGGACACTGAAGCTTTCTTT.

CDR3 DNA: TGTGCCAGCATACCCGGGACAAAGAACACCGGGGAGCTGTTTTTT. This sequence encodes CASIPGTKNTGELFF. This sequence joins TRBV28 and TRBJ2-2; D may be TRBD1 (6 bases). The V gene's germline CDR1 is MDHEN and CDR2 SYDVKM. V shed 7 bases and J shed 1 base, with 13 bases lying between them. CDR3 length: 15 amino acids.

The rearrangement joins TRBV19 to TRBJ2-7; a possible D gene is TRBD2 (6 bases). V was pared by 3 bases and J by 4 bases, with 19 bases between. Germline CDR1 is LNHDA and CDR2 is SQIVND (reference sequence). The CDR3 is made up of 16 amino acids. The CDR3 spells CASSMVGLPQAYEQYF. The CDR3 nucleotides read TGTGCCAGTAGTATGGTGGGACTCCCCCAGGCGTACGAGCAGTACTTC.

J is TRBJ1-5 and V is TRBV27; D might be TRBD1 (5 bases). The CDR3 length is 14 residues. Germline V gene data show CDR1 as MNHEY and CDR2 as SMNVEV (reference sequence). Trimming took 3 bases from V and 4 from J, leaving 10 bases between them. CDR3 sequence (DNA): TGTGCCAGCAGTTTGTGGGGGGGAAATCAGCCCCAGCATTTT. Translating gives CASSLWGGNQPQHF.

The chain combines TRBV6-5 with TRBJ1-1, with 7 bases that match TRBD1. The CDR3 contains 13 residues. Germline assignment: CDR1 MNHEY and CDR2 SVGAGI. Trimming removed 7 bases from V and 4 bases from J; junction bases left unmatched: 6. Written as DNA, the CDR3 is TGTGCCAGCACCAAGGGGGCGCGCACTGAAGCTTTCTTT. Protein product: CASTKGARTEAFF.

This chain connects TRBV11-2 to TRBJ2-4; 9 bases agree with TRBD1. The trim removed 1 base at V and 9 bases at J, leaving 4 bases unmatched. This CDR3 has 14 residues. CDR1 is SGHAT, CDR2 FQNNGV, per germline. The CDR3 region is CASSLGTGVAIQYF. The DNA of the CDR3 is TGTGCCAGCAGCTTAGGGACAGGGGTCGCCATTCAGTACTTC.

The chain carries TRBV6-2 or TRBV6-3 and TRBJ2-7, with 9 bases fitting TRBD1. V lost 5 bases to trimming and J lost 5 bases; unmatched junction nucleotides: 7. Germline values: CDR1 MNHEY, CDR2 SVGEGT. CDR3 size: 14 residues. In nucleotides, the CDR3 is TGTGCCAGCAGTAACGACAGGGGGTACAACGAGCAGTACTTC. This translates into CASSNDRGYNEQYF.

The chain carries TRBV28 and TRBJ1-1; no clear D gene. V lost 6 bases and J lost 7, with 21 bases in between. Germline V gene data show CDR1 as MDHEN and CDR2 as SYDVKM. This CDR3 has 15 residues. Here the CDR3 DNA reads TGTGCCAGCAGGTCCCAACCTTTACGGGTGGGTGAAGCTTTCTTT. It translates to CASRSQPLRVGEAFF.

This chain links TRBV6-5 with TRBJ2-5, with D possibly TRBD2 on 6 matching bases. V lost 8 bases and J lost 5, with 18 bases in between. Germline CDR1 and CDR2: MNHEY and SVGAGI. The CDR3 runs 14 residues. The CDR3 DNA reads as TGTGCCAGCTCCTACGGCGGGGTCGGGGAGACCCAGTACTTC. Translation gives CASSYGGVGETQYF.

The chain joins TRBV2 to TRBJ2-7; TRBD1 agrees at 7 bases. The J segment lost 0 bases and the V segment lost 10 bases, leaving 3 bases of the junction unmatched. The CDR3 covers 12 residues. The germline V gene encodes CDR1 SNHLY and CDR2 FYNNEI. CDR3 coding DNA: TGTGCCACACGACAGGGCTCCTACGAGCAGTACTTC. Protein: CATRQGSYEQYF.

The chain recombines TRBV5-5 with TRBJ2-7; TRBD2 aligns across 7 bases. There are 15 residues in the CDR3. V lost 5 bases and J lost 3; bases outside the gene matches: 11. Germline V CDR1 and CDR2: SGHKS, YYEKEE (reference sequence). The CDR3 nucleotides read TGTGCCAGCAGATTGCTAGGCGGGGGACTCTACGAGCAGTACTTC. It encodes CASRLLGGGLYEQYF.

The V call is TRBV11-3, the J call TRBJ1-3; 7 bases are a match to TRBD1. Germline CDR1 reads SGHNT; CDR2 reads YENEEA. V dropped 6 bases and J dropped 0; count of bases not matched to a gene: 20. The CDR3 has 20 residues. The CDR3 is CASSPPPLYGQARSGNTIYF. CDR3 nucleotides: TGTGCCAGCAGTCCTCCGCCCCTGTACGGACAGGCGCGCTCTGGAAACACCATATATTTT.

Here the CDR3 reads CASSDSAGSNVNEQFF. CDR3 coding DNA: TGTGCCAGCAGTGACTCAGCGGGGTCTAACGTGAATGAGCAGTTCTTC. The chain carries TRBV6-4 and TRBJ2-1; 7 bases fit TRBD2. The V and J ends lost 0 bases and 7 bases, in that order; junction bases with no gene match: 9. This CDR3 is 16 amino acids long. Germline CDR1 and CDR2: MRHNA and SNTAGT.

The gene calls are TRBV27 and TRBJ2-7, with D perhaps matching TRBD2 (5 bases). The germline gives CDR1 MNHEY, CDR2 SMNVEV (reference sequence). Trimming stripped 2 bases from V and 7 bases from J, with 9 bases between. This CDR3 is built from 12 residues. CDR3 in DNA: TGTGCCAGCAGTTTAACCGGGGTTGAGCAGTACTTC. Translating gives CASSLTGVEQYF.

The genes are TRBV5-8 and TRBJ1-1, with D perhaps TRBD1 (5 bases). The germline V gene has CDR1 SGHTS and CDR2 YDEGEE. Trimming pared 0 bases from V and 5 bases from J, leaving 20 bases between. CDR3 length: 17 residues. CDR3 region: CASSLASGYIVGTEAFF. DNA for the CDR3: TGTGCCAGCAGCTTGGCGTCAGGGTATATAGTTGGAACTGAAGCTTTCTTT.

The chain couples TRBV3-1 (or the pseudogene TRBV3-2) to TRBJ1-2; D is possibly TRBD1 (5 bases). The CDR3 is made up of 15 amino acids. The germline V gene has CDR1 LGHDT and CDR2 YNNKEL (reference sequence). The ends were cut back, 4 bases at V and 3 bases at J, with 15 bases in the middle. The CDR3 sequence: CASSRWTGGDYGYTF. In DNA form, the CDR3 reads TGTGCCAGCAGCCGATGGACTGGGGGGGACTATGGCTACACCTTC.

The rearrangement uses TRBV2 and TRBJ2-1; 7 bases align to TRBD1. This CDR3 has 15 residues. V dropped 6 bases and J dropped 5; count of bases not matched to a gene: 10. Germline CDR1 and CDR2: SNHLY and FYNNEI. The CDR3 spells CASSSGTELHNEQFF. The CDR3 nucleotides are TGTGCCAGCAGCTCCGGGACAGAACTTCACAATGAGCAGTTCTTC.

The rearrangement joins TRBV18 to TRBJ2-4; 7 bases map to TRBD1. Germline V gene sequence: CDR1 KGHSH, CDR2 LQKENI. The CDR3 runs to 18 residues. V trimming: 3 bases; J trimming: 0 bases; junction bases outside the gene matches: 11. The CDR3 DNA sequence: TGTGCCAGCTCACCCCCCCTTGACAGGGCGCTAGCCAAAAACATTCAGTACTTC. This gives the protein CASSPPLDRALAKNIQYF.

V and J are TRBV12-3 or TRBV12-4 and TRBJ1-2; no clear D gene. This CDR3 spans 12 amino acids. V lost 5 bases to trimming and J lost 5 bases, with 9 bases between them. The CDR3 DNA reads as TGTGCCAGCAGTCCCGCGGGGTATGGCTACACCTTC. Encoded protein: CASSPAGYGYTF.

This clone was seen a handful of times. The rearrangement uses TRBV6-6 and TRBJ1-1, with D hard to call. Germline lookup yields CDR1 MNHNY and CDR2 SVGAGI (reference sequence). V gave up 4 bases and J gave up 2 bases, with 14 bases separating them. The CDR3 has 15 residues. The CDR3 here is CASSFFVGSNTEAFF. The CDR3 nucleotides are TGTGCCAGCAGTTTTTTTGTTGGCAGTAACACTGAAGCTTTCTTT.

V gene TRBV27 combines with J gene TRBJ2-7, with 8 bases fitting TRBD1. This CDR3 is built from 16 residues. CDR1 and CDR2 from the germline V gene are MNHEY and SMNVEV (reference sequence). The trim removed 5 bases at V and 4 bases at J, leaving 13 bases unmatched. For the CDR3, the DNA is TGTGCCAGCAGTGACCCCAGGGCAGGGGGCAAGTACGAGCAGTACTTC. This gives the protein CASSDPRAGGKYEQYF.